The 10 T cell receptor beta chains reported below all come from one sample, sequenced in a study of cytomegalovirus exposure and HLA in healthy donors. Primers included in the PCR were 60 Vbeta and 13 Jbeta primers. Using immunoSEQ multiplex PCR, the repertoire was profiled, and TCRdb retains in-frame clones only, with some absent. The data contain about 130,000 clones, 77% of them singletons. Sequenced: PBMCs. The source of these receptors is a male donor in good health and CMV-seronegative.

This clone came up once. V usage is TRBV29-1 and J usage is TRBJ1-5, with D maybe TRBD1 (5 bases). The CDR3 is 14 amino acids. Trimming pared 0 bases from V and 11 bases from J, leaving 17 bases between. Germline CDR1 is SQVTM and CDR2 is ANQGSEA. DNA for the CDR3: TGCAGCGTTGAAGATCCCTCCCGACAGTATGCCCAGCATTTT. Protein sequence: CSVEDPSRQYAQHF.

The genes are TRBV6-1 and TRBJ1-5; 7 bases line up with TRBD1. V lost 4 bases and J lost 0; bases outside the gene matches: 9. The CDR3 covers 17 residues. Germline V gene sequence: CDR1 MNHNS, CDR2 SASEGT. CDR3 in DNA: TGTGCCAGCAGTGTACAGGGGTGGGAGAATAGCAATCAGCCCCAGCATTTT. This codes for CASSVQGWENSNQPQHF.

The rearrangement links TRBV13 to TRBJ1-6, with 10 nucleotides matching TRBD1. The CDR3 loop spans 15 amino acids. V gave up 5 bases and J gave up 10 bases; unmatched junction bases: 8. The germline V gene encodes CDR1 PRHDT and CDR2 FYEKMQ (reference sequence). This chain's CDR3 is CASSPRTGGNSPLHF. Here the CDR3 DNA reads TGTGCCAGCAGCCCTAGGACAGGGGGAAACTCACCCCTCCACTTT.

This chain connects TRBV27 to TRBJ2-7, with 16 bases fitting TRBD2. CDR3 length equals 18 residues. Losses at the gene ends were 4 bases for V and 7 bases for J; bases not matched to a gene: 13. CDR1 is MNHEY and CDR2 is SMNVEV in the germline V gene (reference sequence). In DNA, the CDR3 is TGTGCCAGCAGTTCCGCCGGGACTAGCGGGAGGGCCTTGTGGGAGCAGTACTTC. Translation gives CASSSAGTSGRALWEQYF.

J is TRBJ2-5 and V is TRBV2; D possibly corresponds to TRBD2 (6 bases). V shed 5 bases and J shed 4 bases, with 17 bases lying between them. In germline, CDR1 is SNHLY, CDR2 FYNNEI. The CDR3 consists of 15 residues. The CDR3 DNA reads as TGTGCCAGCAGTTCCCAGGGAGGTCTAAGAGAGACCCAGTACTTC. Amino acids: CASSSQGGLRETQYF.

This chain connects TRBV7-2 to TRBJ2-3; 11 positions match TRBD2. Germline V gene lookup returns CDR1 SGHTA and CDR2 FQGNSA. The length of the CDR3 is 14 residues. V shed 4 bases, J shed 6 bases, and the junction held 3 bases outside the gene matches. The CDR3 bases are TGTGCCAGCAGCTCCGGGACTAGCGGCGATACGCAGTATTTT. It yields the protein CASSSGTSGDTQYF.

J is TRBJ2-2 and V is TRBV9; 8 bases are shared with TRBD2. The V gene's germline CDR1 is SGDLS and CDR2 YYNGEE. Trimming removed 6 bases from V and 9 bases from J; junction bases left unmatched: 13. The CDR3 length is 15 residues. The CDR3 sequence is CASTPGGQESRELFF. As DNA, the CDR3 is TGTGCCAGCACCCCGGGGGGGCAGGAGTCCCGGGAGCTGTTTTTT.

The V call is TRBV15, the J call TRBJ2-1; tentative D call: TRBD2 (5 bases). The CDR3 runs to 15 residues. The germline V gene has CDR1 LNHNV and CDR2 YYDKDF (reference sequence). Trimming shortened V by 0 bases and J by 4 bases, and 10 bases separated the two germline ends. This chain's CDR3 is CATSRDFGGYNEQFF. CDR3 DNA: TGTGCCACCAGCAGAGATTTTGGAGGATACAATGAGCAGTTCTTC.

This clone was seen just once. This chain connects TRBV9 to TRBJ1-3; D unresolved. Germline values: CDR1 SGDLS, CDR2 YYNGEE. V was pared by 0 bases and J by 5 bases, with 12 bases between. CDR3 size: 15 residues. In DNA form, the CDR3 reads TGTGCCAGCAGCGTAGGCGGATTAATTAGAAACACCATATATTTT. It translates to CASSVGGLIRNTIYF.

The chain links TRBV19 to TRBJ2-5; D might be TRBD1 (6 bases). Germline-derived CDR1 and CDR2 are LNHDA and SQIVND (reference sequence). CDR3 length: 16 amino acids. V shed 5 bases and J shed 1 base, with 17 bases lying between them. The CDR3 reads CASSPRTEASQETQYF. As DNA, the CDR3 is TGTGCCAGTAGTCCGAGGACAGAAGCTAGCCAAGAGACCCAGTACTTC. Full variable domain (remainder filled in from reference TRBV19 and TRBJ2-5): DGGITQSPKYLFRKEGQNVTLSCEQNLNHDAMYWYRQDPGQGLRLIYYSQIVNDFQKGDIAEGYSVSREKKESFPLTVTSAQKNPTAFYLCASSPRTEASQETQYFGPGTRLLVL.